What follows is one T cell receptor beta chain and its context. Its antigen remains unidentified. The sample belongs to a study of persistence of HIV-infected CD4 T cells. Sequencing used immunoSEQ version 4 in survey mode. Using immunoSEQ multiplex PCR, the repertoire was profiled, and TCRdb retains in-frame clones only, with some absent. The table includes some 41,000 clones, more than 70% detected once. The CDR3 length is 15 residues. With 3 bases removed from V and 1 base from J, the gap between germline ends came to 10 bases. The germline CDR1 and CDR2 sequences are SGHVS and FNYEAQ. Cells were stimulated with CMV-infected fibroblast lysates at roughly 10 ug/mL. CD40L/CD69 double-negative CD45RO-high memory CD4+ T cells were collected.

V and J are TRBV7-6 and TRBJ2-1; D call uncertain. The receptor comes from an adult man with HIV who was CMV-seropositive. The material was CD4+ T cells sorted from PBMCs after roughly 20-hour stimulation, obtained from a patient who received antiretroviral therapy. The CDR3 bases are TGTGCCAGCAGCTTGTCGGGCGGTTCCTACAATGAGCAGTTCTTC. Protein sequence: CASSLSGGSYNEQFF.